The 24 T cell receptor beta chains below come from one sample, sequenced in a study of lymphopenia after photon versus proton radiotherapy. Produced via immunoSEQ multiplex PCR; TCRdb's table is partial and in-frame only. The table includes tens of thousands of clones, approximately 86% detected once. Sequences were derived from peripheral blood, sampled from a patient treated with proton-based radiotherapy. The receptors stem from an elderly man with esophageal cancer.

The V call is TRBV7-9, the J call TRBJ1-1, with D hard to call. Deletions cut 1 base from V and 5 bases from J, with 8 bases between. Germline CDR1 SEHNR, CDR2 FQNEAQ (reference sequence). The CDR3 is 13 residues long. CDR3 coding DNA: TGTGCCAGCAGCTTAGAGAAGGGTACTGAAGCTTTCTTT. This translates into CASSLEKGTEAFF.

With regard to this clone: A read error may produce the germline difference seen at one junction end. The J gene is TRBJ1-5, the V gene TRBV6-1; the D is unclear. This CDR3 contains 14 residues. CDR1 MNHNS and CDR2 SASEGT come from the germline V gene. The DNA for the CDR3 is TGTGTCAGCAGTGAAGGGAGTTCACGTCAGCCCCAGCATTTT. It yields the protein CVSSEGSSRQPQHF.

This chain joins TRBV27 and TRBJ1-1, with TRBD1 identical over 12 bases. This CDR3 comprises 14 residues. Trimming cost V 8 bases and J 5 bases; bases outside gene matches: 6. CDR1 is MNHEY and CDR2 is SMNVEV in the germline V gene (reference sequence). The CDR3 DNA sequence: TGTGCCAGCTCGGGACAGGGGGCGCGTACTGAAGCTTTCTTT. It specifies CASSGQGARTEAFF.

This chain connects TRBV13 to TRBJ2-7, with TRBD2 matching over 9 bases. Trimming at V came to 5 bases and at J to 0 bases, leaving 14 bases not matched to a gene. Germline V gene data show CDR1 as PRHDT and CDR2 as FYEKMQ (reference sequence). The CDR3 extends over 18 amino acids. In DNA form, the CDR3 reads TGTGCCAGCAGCCGAGGGGGGCTAGCGGGGTTCAGCTCCTACGAGCAGTACTTC. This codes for CASSRGGLAGFSSYEQYF. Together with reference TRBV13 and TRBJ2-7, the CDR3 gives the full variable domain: AAGVIQSPRHLIKEKRETATLKCYPIPRHDTVYWYQQGPGQDPQFLISFYEKMQSDKGSIPDRFSAQQFSDYHSELNMSSLELGDSALYFCASSRGGLAGFSSYEQYFGPGTRLTVT.

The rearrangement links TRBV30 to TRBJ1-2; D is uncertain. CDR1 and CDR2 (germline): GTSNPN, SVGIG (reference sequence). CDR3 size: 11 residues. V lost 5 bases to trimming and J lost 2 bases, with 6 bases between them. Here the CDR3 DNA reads TGTGCCTGGGGAACGAACTATGGCTACACCTTC. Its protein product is CAWGTNYGYTF. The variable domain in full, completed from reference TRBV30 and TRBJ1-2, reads SQTIHQWPATLVQPVGSPLSLECTVEGTSNPNLYWYRQAAGRGLQLLFYSVGIGQISSEVPQNLSASRPQDRQFILSSKKLLLSDSGFYLCAWGTNYGYTFGSGTRLTVV.

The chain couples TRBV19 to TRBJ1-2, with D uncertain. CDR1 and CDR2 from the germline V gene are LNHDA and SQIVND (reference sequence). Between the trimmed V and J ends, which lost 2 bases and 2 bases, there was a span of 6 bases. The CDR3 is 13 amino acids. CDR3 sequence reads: CASSIQTNYGYTF. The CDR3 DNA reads TGTGCCAGTAGTATACAAACCAACTATGGCTACACCTTC.

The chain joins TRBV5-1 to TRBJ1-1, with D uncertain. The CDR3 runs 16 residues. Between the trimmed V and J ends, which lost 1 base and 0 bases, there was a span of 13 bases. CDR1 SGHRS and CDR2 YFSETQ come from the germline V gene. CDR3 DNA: TGCGCCAGCAGCTTGCCTTACGGGGATTTGAACACTGAAGCTTTCTTT. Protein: CASSLPYGDLNTEAFF.

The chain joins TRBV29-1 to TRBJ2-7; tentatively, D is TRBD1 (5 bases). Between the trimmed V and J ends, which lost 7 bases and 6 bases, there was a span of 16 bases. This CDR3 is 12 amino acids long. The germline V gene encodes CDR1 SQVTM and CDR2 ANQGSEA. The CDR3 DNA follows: TGCAGCGGGCAGGCTTCCCAGGGCGAGCAGTACTTC. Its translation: CSGQASQGEQYF.

CDR3 coding DNA: TGCGCCAGCAGGACAGGGCAGGCGGGCACTGAAGCTTTCTTT. Its protein is CASRTGQAGTEAFF. This chain joins TRBV5-1 and TRBJ1-1; TRBD1 agrees at 7 bases. Per the germline V gene, CDR1 is SGHRS and CDR2 is YFSETQ. Germline trimming cut 5 bases from V and 4 bases from J; bases unmatched to any gene: 8. CDR3 length: 14 residues.

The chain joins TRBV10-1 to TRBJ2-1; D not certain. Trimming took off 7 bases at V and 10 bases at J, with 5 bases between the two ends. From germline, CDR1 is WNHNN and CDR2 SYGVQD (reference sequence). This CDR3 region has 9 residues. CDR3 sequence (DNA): TGCGCCAGCAACGAAGAGCAGTTCTTC. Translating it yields CASNEEQFF.

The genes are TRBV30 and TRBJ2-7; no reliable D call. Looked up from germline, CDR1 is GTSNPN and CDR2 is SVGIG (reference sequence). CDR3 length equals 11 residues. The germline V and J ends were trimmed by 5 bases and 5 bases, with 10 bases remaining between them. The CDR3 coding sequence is TGTGCCTGGGGTGCCGTAAACGAGCAGTACTTC. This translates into CAWGAVNEQYF. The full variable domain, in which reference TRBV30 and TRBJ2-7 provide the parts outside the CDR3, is SQTIHQWPATLVQPVGSPLSLECTVEGTSNPNLYWYRQAAGRGLQLLFYSVGIGQISSEVPQNLSASRPQDRQFILSSKKLLLSDSGFYLCAWGAVNEQYFGPGTRLTVT.

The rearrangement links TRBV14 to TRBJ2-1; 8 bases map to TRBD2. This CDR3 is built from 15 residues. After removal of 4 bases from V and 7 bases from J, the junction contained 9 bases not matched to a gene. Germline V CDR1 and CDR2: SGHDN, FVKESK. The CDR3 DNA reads TGTGCCAGCAGCCCCGGGACTAGTGTAATAAATGAGCAGTTCTTC. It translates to CASSPGTSVINEQFF.

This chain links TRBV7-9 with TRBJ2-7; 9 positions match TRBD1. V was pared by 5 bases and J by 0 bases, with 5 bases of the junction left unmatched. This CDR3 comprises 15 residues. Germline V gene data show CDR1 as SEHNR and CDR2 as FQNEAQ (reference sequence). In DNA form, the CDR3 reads TGTGCCAGCAGCAAATCGGGACAGGGCTCCTACGAGCAGTACTTC. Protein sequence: CASSKSGQGSYEQYF.

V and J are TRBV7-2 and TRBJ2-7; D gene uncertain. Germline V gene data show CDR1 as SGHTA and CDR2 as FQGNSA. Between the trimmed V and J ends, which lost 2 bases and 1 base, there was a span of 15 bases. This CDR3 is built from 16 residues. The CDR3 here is CASSLKGSASSYEQYF. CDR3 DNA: TGTGCCAGCAGCTTAAAGGGAAGCGCCTCATCCTACGAGCAGTACTTC.

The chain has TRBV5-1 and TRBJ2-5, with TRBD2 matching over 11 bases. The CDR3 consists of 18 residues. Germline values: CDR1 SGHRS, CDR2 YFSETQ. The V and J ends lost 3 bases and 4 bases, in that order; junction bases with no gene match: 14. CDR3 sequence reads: CASSSRRVAGGPGETQYF. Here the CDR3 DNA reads TGCGCCAGCAGCTCCAGGAGGGTAGCGGGAGGGCCGGGAGAGACCCAGTACTTC.

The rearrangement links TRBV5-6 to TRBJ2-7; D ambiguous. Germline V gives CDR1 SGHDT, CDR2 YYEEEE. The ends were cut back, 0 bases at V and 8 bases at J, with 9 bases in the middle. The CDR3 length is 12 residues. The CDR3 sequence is CASSLVRAQQYF. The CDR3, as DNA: TGTGCCAGCAGCTTGGTTCGGGCACAGCAGTACTTC.

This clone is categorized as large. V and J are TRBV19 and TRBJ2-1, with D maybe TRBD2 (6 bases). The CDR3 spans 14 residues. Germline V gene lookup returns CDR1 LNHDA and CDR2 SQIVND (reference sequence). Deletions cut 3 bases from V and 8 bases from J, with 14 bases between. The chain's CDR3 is CASSMVAVADEQFF. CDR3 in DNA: TGTGCCAGTAGTATGGTCGCGGTAGCGGATGAGCAGTTCTTC.

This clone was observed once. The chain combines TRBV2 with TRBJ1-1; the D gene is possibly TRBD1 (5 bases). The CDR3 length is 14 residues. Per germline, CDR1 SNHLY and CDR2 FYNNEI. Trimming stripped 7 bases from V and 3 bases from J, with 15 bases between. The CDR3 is CASTPGFRDTEAFF. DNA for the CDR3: TGTGCCAGCACACCGGGCTTCAGGGACACTGAAGCTTTCTTT.

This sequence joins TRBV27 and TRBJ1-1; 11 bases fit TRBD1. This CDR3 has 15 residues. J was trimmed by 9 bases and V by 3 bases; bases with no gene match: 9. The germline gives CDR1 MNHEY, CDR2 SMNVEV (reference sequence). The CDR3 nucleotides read TGTGCCAGCAGTTTTCGCCGGACAGGGGGCTTAAAAGCTTTCTTT. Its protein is CASSFRRTGGLKAFF.

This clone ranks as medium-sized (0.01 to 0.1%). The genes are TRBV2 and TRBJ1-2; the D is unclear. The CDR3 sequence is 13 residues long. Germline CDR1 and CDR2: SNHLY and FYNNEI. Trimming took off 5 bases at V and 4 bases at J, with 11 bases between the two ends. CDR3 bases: TGTGCCAGCAGTCCCGAGGACGGCTATGGCTACACCTTC. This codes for CASSPEDGYGYTF.

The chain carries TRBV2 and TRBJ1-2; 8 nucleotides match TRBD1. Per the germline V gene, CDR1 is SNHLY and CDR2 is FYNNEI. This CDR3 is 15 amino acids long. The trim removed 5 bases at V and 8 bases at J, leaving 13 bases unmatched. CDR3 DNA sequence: TGTGCCAGCAGTAACCAGGGGGCCGCTTCAGGGGGCTACACCTTC. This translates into CASSNQGAASGGYTF.

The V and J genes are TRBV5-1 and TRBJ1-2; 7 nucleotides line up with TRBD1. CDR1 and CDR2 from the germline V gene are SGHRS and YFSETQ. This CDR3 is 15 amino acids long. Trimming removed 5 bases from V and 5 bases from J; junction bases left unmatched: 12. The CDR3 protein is CASSPTIGGAYGYTF. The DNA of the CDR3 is TGCGCCAGCAGTCCTACAATAGGGGGCGCTTATGGCTACACCTTC.

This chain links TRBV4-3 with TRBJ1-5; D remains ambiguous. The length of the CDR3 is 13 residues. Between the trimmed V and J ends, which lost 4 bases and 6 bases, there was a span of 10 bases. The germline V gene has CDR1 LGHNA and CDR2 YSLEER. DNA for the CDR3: TGCGCCAGCAGCCCCAGGCTGGGTCAGCCCCAGCATTTT. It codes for CASSPRLGQPQHF.

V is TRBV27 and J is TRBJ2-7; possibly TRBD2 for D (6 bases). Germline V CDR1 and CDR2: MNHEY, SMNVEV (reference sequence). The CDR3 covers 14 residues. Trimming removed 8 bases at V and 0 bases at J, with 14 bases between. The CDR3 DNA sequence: TGTGCCAGCCGATCCGCGGGAAGCTCCTACGAGCAGTACTTC. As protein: CASRSAGSSYEQYF.